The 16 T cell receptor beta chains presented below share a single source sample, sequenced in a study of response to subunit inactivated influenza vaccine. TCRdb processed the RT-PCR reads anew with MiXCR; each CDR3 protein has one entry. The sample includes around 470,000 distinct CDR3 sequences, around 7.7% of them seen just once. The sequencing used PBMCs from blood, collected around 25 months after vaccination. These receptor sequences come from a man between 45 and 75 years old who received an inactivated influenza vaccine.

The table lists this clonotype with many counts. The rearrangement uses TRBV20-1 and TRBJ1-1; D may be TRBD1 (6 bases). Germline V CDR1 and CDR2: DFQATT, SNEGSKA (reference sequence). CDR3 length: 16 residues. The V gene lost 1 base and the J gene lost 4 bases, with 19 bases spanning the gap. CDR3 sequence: CSARGYINREGTEAFF. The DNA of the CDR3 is TGCAGTGCTAGAGGCTACATAAACAGGGAGGGCACTGAAGCTTTCTTT.

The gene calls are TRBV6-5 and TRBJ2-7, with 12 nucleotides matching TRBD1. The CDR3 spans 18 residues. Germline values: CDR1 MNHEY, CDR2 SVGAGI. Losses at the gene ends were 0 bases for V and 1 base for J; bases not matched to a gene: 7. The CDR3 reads CASSYSKGTGGKSYEQYF. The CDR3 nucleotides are TGTGCCAGCAGTTACTCGAAGGGGACAGGGGGCAAGTCCTACGAGCAGTACTTC.

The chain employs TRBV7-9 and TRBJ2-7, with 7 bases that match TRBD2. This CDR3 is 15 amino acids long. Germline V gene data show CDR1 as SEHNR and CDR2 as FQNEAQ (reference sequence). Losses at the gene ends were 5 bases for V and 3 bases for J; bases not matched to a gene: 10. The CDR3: CASSPMTGGIYEQYF. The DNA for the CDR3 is TGTGCCAGCAGCCCCATGACCGGGGGGATCTACGAGCAGTACTTC.

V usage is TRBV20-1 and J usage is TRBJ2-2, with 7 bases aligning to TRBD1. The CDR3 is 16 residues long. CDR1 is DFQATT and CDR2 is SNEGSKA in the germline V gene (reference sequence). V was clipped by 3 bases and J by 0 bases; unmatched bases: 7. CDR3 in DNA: TGCAGTGCTAGTAGCTTCGGGACAGCGAACACCGGGGAGCTGTTTTTT. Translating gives CSASSFGTANTGELFF.

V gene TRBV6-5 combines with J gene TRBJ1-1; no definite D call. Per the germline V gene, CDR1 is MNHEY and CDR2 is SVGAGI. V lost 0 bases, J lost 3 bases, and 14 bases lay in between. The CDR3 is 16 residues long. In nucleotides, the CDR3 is TGTGCCAGCAGTTACTCGGGTCGGGGATACCACACTGAAGCTTTCTTT. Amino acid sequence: CASSYSGRGYHTEAFF.

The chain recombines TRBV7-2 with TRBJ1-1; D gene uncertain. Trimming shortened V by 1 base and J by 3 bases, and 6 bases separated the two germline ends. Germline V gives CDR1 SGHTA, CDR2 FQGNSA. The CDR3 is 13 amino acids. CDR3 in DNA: TGTGCCAGCAGCTTAGTTGGGGACACTGAAGCTTTCTTT. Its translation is CASSLVGDTEAFF.

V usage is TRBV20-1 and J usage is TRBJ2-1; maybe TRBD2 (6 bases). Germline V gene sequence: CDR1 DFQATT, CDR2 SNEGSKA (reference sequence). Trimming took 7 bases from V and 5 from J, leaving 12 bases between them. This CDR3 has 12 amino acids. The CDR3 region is CSVGGPDNEQFF. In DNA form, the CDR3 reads TGCAGTGTCGGGGGTCCAGACAATGAGCAGTTCTTC.

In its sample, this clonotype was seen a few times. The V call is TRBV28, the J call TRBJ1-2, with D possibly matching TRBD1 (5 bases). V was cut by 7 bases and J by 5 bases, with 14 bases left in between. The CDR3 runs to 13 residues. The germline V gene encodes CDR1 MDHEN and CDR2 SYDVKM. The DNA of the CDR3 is TGTGCCAGCACAAGTGTGACAGCGTATGGCTACACCTTC. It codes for CASTSVTAYGYTF.

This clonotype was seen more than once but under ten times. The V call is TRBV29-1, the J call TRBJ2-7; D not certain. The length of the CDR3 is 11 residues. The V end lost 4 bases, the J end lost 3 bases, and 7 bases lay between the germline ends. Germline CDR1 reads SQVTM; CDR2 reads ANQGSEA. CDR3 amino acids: CSVGDVYEQYF. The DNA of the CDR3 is TGCAGCGTTGGGGATGTCTACGAGCAGTACTTC.

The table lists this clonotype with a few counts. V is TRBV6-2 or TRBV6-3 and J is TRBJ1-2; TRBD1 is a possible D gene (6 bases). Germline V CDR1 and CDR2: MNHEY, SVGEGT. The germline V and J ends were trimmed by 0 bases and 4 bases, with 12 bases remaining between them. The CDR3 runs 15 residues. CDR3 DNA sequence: TGTGCCAGCAGTTACTCGGACAGCCGAAGCTATGGCTACACCTTC. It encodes CASSYSDSRSYGYTF.

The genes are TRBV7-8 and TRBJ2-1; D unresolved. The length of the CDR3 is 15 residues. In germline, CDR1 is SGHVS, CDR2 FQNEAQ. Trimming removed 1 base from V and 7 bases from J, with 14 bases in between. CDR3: CASSLGGKNTNEQFF. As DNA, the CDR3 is TGTGCCAGCAGCTTAGGGGGTAAGAACACGAATGAGCAGTTCTTC. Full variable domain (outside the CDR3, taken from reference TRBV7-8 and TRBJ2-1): GAGVSQSPRYKVAKRGQDVALRCDPISGHVSLFWYQQALGQGPEFLTYFQNEAQLDKSGLPSDRFFAERPEGSVSTLKIQRTQQEDSAVYLCASSLGGKNTNEQFFGPGTRLTVL.

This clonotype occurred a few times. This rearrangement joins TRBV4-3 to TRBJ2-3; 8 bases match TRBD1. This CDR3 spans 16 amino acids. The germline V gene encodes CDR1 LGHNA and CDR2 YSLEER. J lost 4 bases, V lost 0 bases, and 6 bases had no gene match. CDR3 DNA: TGCGCCAGCAGCCAAGAGCCAGGACAGGGCCCAGATACGCAGTATTTT. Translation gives CASSQEPGQGPDTQYF.

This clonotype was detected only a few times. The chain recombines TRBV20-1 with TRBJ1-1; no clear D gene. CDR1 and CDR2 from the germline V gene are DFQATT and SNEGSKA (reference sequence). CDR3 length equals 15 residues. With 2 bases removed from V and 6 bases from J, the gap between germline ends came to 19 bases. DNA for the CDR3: TGCAGTGCTAGAAAGGCGGTCCCGGGCCGGGCTGAAGCTTTCTTT. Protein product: CSARKAVPGRAEAFF.

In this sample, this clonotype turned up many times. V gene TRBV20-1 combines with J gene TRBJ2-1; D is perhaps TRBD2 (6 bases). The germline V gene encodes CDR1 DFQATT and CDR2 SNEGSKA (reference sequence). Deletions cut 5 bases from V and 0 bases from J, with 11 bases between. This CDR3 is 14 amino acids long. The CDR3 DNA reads TGCAGTGCTGGTCGGGGGAGCTCCTACAATGAGCAGTTCTTC. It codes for CSAGRGSSYNEQFF.

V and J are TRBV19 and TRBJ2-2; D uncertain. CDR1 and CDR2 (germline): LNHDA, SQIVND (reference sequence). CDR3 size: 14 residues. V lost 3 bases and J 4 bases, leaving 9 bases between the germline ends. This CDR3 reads CASSIAQVTGELFF. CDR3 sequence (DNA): TGTGCCAGTAGTATCGCACAAGTCACCGGGGAGCTGTTTTTT.

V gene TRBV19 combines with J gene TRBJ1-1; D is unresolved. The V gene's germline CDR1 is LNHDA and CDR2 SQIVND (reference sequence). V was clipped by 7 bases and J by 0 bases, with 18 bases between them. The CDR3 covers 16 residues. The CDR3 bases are TGTGCCAGTACCGCGATCAGAGGTTACATGAACACTGAAGCTTTCTTT. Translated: CASTAIRGYMNTEAFF.